This T cell receptor (beta chain) was recorded in a study of regulatory T cells in long-lasting Graves disease. The CDR3 runs to 13 residues. Germline values: CDR1 MDHEN, CDR2 SYDVKM. V gave up 6 bases and J gave up 5 bases, with 14 bases separating them. Libraries of TCR beta came from iRepertoire HTBI primers plus Arm-PCR of CDR3 regions. TCRdb called the multiplex PCR reads again in MiXCR, with one record for every CDR3 protein. The table shows about 310,000 distinct CDR3 sequences, with around 21% occurring only once. Time point meaning: persistent/refractory GD, antithyroid drugs over 5 years with positive TRAb. TCR sequences were obtained from RNA taken from PBMCs. This clonotype was picked up many times.

The clonotype originates from a female donor with Graves disease. This specimen was peripheral blood mononuclear cells (PBMCs), taken when the disease was refractory, from a patient treated with antithyroid drugs. The chain joins TRBV28 to TRBJ2-7; maybe TRBD2 (6 bases). The CDR3 here is CASRPGTPDEQYF. In DNA form, the CDR3 reads TGTGCCAGCAGACCCGGGACTCCCGACGAGCAGTACTTC.